This T cell receptor beta chain originates from a study of lymphopenia after photon versus proton radiotherapy. The CDR3 contains 15 residues. Details on this clone: The target antigen is unknown.

The table came from immunoSEQ multiplex PCR; TCRdb's copy has only in-frame clones and leaves some out. The sample carries around 150,000 clones, less than 90% recorded once. Findings and limits, study-wide: Only patients who died were analyzed for survival; proton advantage is unproven. A bigger post-nadir fall in TCR diversity correlated inversely with survival time in deceased patients.

The clonotype was recovered from a man aged 45-65 years with gastric cancer. Specimen: peripheral blood, collected from a patient treated with photon-based radiotherapy. The rearrangement uses TRBV21-1 and TRBJ2-1; the D segment call TRBD2 is taken from the table without a DNA check. TRBV21-1 is deemed a pseudogene. CDR3 sequence (DNA): TGTGCCAGCAGCAACTGGACTAGTACCTACAATGAGCAGTTCTTC. This sequence encodes CASSNWTSTYNEQFF.